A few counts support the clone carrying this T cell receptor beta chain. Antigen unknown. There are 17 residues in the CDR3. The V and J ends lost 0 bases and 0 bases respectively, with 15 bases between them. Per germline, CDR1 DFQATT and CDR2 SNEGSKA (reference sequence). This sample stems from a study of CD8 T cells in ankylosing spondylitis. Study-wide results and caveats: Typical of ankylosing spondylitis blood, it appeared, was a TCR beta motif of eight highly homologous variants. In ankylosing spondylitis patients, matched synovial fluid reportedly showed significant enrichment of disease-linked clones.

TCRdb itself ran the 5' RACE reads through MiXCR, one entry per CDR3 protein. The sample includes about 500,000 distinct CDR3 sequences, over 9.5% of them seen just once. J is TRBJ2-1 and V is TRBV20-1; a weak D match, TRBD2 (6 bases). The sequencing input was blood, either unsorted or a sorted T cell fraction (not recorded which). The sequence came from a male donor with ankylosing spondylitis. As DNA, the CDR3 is TGCAGTGCTAGAGATCTATTAGCGGCGAGCTCCTACAATGAGCAGTTCTTC. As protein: CSARDLLAASSYNEQFF.